The T cell receptor (beta chain) described here comes from a study of blood T cell repertoires in COVID-19. Study summary: Samples taken during acute and convalescent COVID-19 were collected in the United States, Italy and Spain.

This CDR3 is built from 13 residues. V was clipped by 5 bases and J by 7 bases; unmatched bases: 6. Per the germline V gene, CDR1 is MNHEY and CDR2 is SMNVEV (reference sequence). As handled by the study authors: Counts of nucleated cells, estimated from reference gene primer amplification, were obtained. Measured with immunoSEQ multiplex PCR; TCRdb has only the in-frame clones, and not every one. V, J and clone size reflect that table, while D and trimming were determined from the DNA. In the table there are 250,000 to 300,000 clones, 87% of which are singletons. V is TRBV27 and J is TRBJ1-1, with 8 nucleotides matching TRBD1. Sequencing used peripheral blood. This receptor was taken from a woman in her 50s who had recovered from COVID-19. The CDR3 region is CASSSWTGHEAFF. CDR3 in DNA: TGTGCCAGCAGTAGTTGGACAGGGCATGAAGCTTTCTTT.